This passage covers 19 T cell receptor beta chains from one sample sequenced in a study of cytomegalovirus exposure and HLA in healthy donors. With 60 Vbeta and 13 Jbeta primers, the PCR was carried out. The repertoire was sequenced with immunoSEQ multiplex PCR; TCRdb's copy has only in-frame clones and lacks some. The table shows approximately 210,000 clones, with over 75% occurring only once. Material: PBMCs. These receptors were obtained from a woman aged 50 to 65 in good health and CMV-seropositive.

This clone has only one observation. The DNA for the CDR3 is TGTGCCAGCAGCCAAGAAACGGTCCTCCGGGACAGGGCTTACGAGCAGTACTTC. Residues: CASSQETVLRDRAYEQYF. The chain couples TRBV14 to TRBJ2-7, with 9 bases lining up with TRBD1. The length of the CDR3 is 18 residues. The germline V gene encodes CDR1 SGHDN and CDR2 FVKESK. Germline trimming cut 0 bases from V and 4 bases from J; bases unmatched to any gene: 13. The entire variable domain, with the rest obtained from reference TRBV14 and TRBJ2-7, is as follows: EAGVTQFPSHSVIEKGQTVTLRCDPISGHDNLYWYRRVMGKEIKFLLHFVKESKQDESGMPNNRFLAERTGGTYSTLKVQPAELEDSGVYFCASSQETVLRDRAYEQYFGPGTRLTVT.

This clone was found once. The gene calls are TRBV4-2 and TRBJ2-1; TRBD1 matches 8 bases. After removal of 1 base from V and 0 bases from J, the junction contained 2 bases not matched to a gene. Germline V lookup: CDR1 LGHNA, CDR2 YNFKEQ. This CDR3 comprises 16 residues. CDR3 region: CASSQVGQGSYNEQFF. The DNA of the CDR3 is TGTGCCAGCAGCCAAGTCGGACAGGGCTCCTACAATGAGCAGTTCTTC.

The chain has TRBV27 and TRBJ2-4; tentative D call: TRBD2 (6 bases). CDR3 length: 14 amino acids. Germline lookup yields CDR1 MNHEY and CDR2 SMNVEV (reference sequence). The ends were cut back, 0 bases at V and 8 bases at J, with 11 bases in the middle. Here the CDR3 reads CASSLSAGGDIQYF. The CDR3 coding sequence is TGTGCCAGCAGTTTATCCGCAGGAGGGGACATTCAGTACTTC.

The chain uses TRBV28 and TRBJ1-2; D is unresolved. Trimming pared 3 bases from V and 1 base from J, leaving 6 bases between. The CDR3 is 13 residues long. The V gene's germline CDR1 is MDHEN and CDR2 SYDVKM. CDR3 nucleotides: TGTGCCAGCAGTTTTAATAGTAACTATGGCTACACCTTC. This encodes CASSFNSNYGYTF.

This rearrangement joins TRBV5-1 to TRBJ2-1, with a weak D call TRBD1 (6 bases). CDR1 and CDR2 (germline): SGHRS, YFSETQ. This CDR3 has 14 residues. V was shortened by 2 bases and J by 5 bases, with 11 bases between the two germline ends. Here the CDR3 DNA reads TGCGCCAGCAGCTTCTTCGGGACAAACAATGAGCAGTTCTTC. Protein: CASSFFGTNNEQFF.

This chain links TRBV11-2 with TRBJ2-3; D perhaps matches TRBD1 (5 bases). Per the germline V gene, CDR1 is SGHAT and CDR2 is FQNNGV. The V gene lost 4 bases and the J gene lost 0 bases, with 11 bases spanning the gap. CDR3 length equals 15 residues. The CDR3 here is CASSSLGRSTDTQYF. CDR3 DNA sequence: TGTGCCAGCAGCTCTCTGGGGCGTAGCACAGATACGCAGTATTTT.

The chain uses TRBV6-1 and TRBJ1-4; D remains ambiguous. Germline CDR1 is MNHNS and CDR2 is SASEGT. This CDR3 spans 13 amino acids. V lost 3 bases, J lost 7 bases, and 9 bases lay in between. This CDR3 is CASSERTGEKLFF. Here the CDR3 DNA reads TGTGCCAGCAGTGAGCGTACGGGTGAAAAACTGTTTTTT.

This clone was counted between two and nine times. V gene TRBV4-1 combines with J gene TRBJ1-4; D call uncertain. Per the germline V gene, CDR1 is MGHRA and CDR2 is YSYEKL. Trimming shortened V by 4 bases and J by 0 bases, and 12 bases separated the two germline ends. The CDR3 spans 16 residues. CDR3 protein: CASSLTSGATNEKLFF. The CDR3 DNA reads as TGCGCCAGCAGCCTGACGTCGGGTGCAACTAATGAAAAACTGTTTTTT.

The table lists this clone with a few counts. A read error is the likely source, as a far larger clone sits one nucleotide away. Other DNA sequences from this sample encode an identical CDR3 as well. The rearrangement joins TRBV5-4 to TRBJ2-5; a weak D match, TRBD2 (7 bases). The CDR3 is 18 residues long. The ends were cut back, 4 bases at V and 4 bases at J, with 26 bases in the middle. Germline CDR1 SGHNT, CDR2 YYREEE (reference sequence). In DNA form, the CDR3 reads TGTGCCAGCAGCCAAGCCTTATCGGGGGGCGGCAGGGGAGAGACCCAGTACTTC. It encodes CASSQALSGGGRGETQYF.

A note on this clone: At one end, the junction sequence differs from germline, possibly due to a read error. V gene TRBV28 combines with J gene TRBJ1-6; D unresolved. The germline V gene encodes CDR1 MDHEN and CDR2 SYDVKM. The CDR3 is 15 amino acids. Here the CDR3 reads CASGLRSSYNSPLHF. The CDR3 DNA sequence: TGTGCCAGCGGTTTGCGGAGCTCCTATAATTCACCCCTCCACTTT. The full variable domain, rest sourced from reference TRBV28 and TRBJ1-6, is DVKVTQSSRYLVKRTGEKVFLECVQDMDHENMFWYRQDPGLGLRLIYFSYDVKMKEKGDIPEGYSVSREKKERFSLILESASTNQTSMYLCASGLRSSYNSPLHFGNGTRLTVT.

This chain links TRBV4-2 with TRBJ2-3; TRBD2 is a possible D gene (5 bases). CDR3 size: 15 residues. CDR1 and CDR2 from the germline V gene are LGHNA and YNFKEQ. The V end was cut by 2 bases, the J end by 7 bases, with 16 bases between. CDR3 in amino acids: CASSQRDRPGHTQYF. The CDR3 bases are TGTGCCAGCAGCCAACGGGATCGGCCAGGCCATACGCAGTATTTT.

The rearrangement uses TRBV6-4 and TRBJ2-2; D possibly corresponds to TRBD2 (6 bases). Trimming pared 6 bases from V and 2 bases from J, leaving 22 bases between. CDR3 length: 18 residues. Germline CDR1 is MRHNA and CDR2 is SNTAGT. The CDR3 nucleotides read TGTGCCAGCAGCACCGATCTAGCGCGGGCGCTCAACACCGGGGAGCTGTTTTTT. Protein sequence: CASSTDLARALNTGELFF.

This chain uses TRBV18 with TRBJ2-7, with 8 bases fitting TRBD2. The CDR3 sequence is 16 residues long. Per the germline V gene, CDR1 is KGHSH and CDR2 is LQKENI. Losses at the gene ends were 3 bases for V and 3 bases for J; bases not matched to a gene: 10. The CDR3 here is CASSPNFGGVGYEQYF. DNA for the CDR3: TGTGCCAGCTCACCGAATTTCGGGGGGGTTGGCTACGAGCAGTACTTC.

V gene TRBV7-9 combines with J gene TRBJ1-1, with D maybe TRBD1 (5 bases). CDR1 is SEHNR and CDR2 is FQNEAQ in the germline V gene (reference sequence). The CDR3 contains 13 residues. Trimming shortened V by 5 bases and J by 1 base, and 8 bases separated the two germline ends. The CDR3 nucleotides are TGTGCCAGCAGCCGGACACCGAACACTGAAGCTTTCTTT. As protein: CASSRTPNTEAFF.

The chain links TRBV5-8 to TRBJ1-5; D is possibly TRBD1 (6 bases). Germline V gives CDR1 SGHTS, CDR2 YDEGEE. Trimming stripped 0 bases from V and 3 bases from J, with 10 bases between. There are 15 residues in the CDR3. DNA of the CDR3: TGTGCCAGCAGCTTGGTTCAGGGGTACAATCAGCCCCAGCATTTT. Its protein product is CASSLVQGYNQPQHF.

The V gene is TRBV6-5, the J gene TRBJ2-3; D is undetermined. The V gene's germline CDR1 is MNHEY and CDR2 SVGAGI. The V end lost 4 bases, the J end lost 4 bases, and 9 bases lay between the germline ends. The CDR3 spans 13 residues. The CDR3 DNA is TGTGCCAGCAGTTTAGTCGCTTCAGATACGCAGTATTTT. As protein: CASSLVASDTQYF.

The chain combines TRBV13 with TRBJ1-2; TRBD1 matches at 8 bases. Germline values: CDR1 PRHDT, CDR2 FYEKMQ (reference sequence). The J segment lost 4 bases and the V segment lost 3 bases, leaving 4 bases of the junction unmatched. There are 14 residues in the CDR3. The CDR3 nucleotides are TGTGCCAGCAGCTTGGACAGGGCGGGCTATGGCTACACCTTC. Its translation is CASSLDRAGYGYTF.

The chain employs TRBV7-9 and TRBJ1-1; TRBD1 is a possible D gene (6 bases). Looked up from germline, CDR1 is SEHNR and CDR2 is FQNEAQ (reference sequence). The germline V and J ends were trimmed by 3 bases and 4 bases, with 12 bases remaining between them. The CDR3 covers 14 residues. Here the CDR3 reads CASSFRQGGTEAFF. CDR3 DNA sequence: TGTGCCAGCAGCTTCCGGCAAGGGGGCACTGAAGCTTTCTTT.

The gene calls are TRBV9 and TRBJ2-3; maybe TRBD1 (5 bases). With 0 bases removed from V and 0 bases from J, the gap between germline ends came to 11 bases. Germline lookup yields CDR1 SGDLS and CDR2 YYNGEE. The CDR3 loop spans 16 amino acids. CDR3 nucleotide sequence: TGTGCCAGCAGCGTAGGAGGCTACAGGAGCACAGATACGCAGTATTTT. The encoded protein is CASSVGGYRSTDTQYF.